This T cell receptor beta chain was obtained from a study of blood T cells in healthy people across ages. General study points: Strong correlation was found linking TCR beta diversity to naive T cell percentage. Higher diversity and more naive CD4+ cells were features of long-lived donors, compared to aged donors. Older age went with lower TCR beta diversity per million T cells, in a roughly linear way.

Trimming removed 7 bases at V and 1 base at J, with 13 bases between. Germline-derived CDR1 and CDR2 are SGHNT and YENEEA. This CDR3 is built from 14 residues. Comment on this clonotype: Its antigen is not known.

Then a second PCR, running roughly 7 to 12 cycles, was carried out with a sample-barcoded 5' primer and a J-beta primer mix. Through a template-switch adaptor with 12 random nucleotides, each cDNA molecule received a tag. TCRdb processed the 5' RACE reads anew with MiXCR; each CDR3 protein has one entry. The sample shows 850,000 to 1,000,000 distinct CDR3 sequences, about 48% of them seen only once. This TCR was recovered from a man under 40 in good health. Sequencing input: blood. The chain couples TRBV11-3 to TRBJ1-1; TRBD1 might be the D (6 bases). The CDR3, as DNA: TGTGCCAGCACCCCGACAGGTCCGAACACTGAAGCTTTCTTT. The encoded protein is CASTPTGPNTEAFF.